This TCR beta chain was captured by sequencing in a study of T cells in Graves' hyperthyroidism and ophthalmopathy (dated by TCRdb to about 2019). As for the study more broadly: Peripheral blood was sampled at the time of initial diagnosis, prior to any treatment. A discovery cohort of around 100 patients, about 40 with Graves' ophthalmopathy and more than 55 with stable Graves' hyperthyroidism, was used to find distinguishing TCR V-J signatures. Prospective prediction of ophthalmopathy was tested in an independent validation cohort consisting of 18 hyperthyroidism patients and some 15 patients who later progressed to ophthalmopathy. For training and testing, the roughly 97 patients in the discovery cohort were randomly divided in a 7:3 ratio. Thyroid tissue and blood T-cell repertoires from about 6 Graves' hyperthyroidism patients were also compared in the study. Following sampling, methimazole starting at 30 mg daily was given to hyperthyroidism patients, and high-dose intravenous methylprednisolone was given to ophthalmopathy patients. The paper reports TCR Vbeta CDR3 sequencing of roughly 140 peripheral blood samples: 43 ophthalmopathy, roughly 80 hyperthyroidism and approximately 17 progressor patients.

V is pruned by 3 bases and J by 3 bases, leaving 1 base of the junction without a gene match. The germline V gene (reference sequence) sets CDR1 to SEHNR and CDR2 to FQNEAQ. The CDR3 sequence holds 13 residues, the cysteine and phenylalanine included. The DNA shown is the 39-base CDR3, in frame from base 1. Beyond this particular receptor, the publication reports: In validation, the model predicted progression to ophthalmopathy a median of about 6 months before onset, with about 67% sensitivity and roughly 77% specificity. In cross-validation, a model built on a 13 V-J signature told ophthalmopathy apart from stable hyperthyroidism with 85% to 90% sensitivity and around 84% specificity, and in testing the same model reached 80%/75%. Blood samples also contained most of the expanded thyroid clonotypes (frequency above 0.001), which suggests that blood repertoires may reflect thyroid immune responses. Sample size was not statistically predetermined, and investigators were not blinded to group allocation.

Graves' hyperthyroidism was defined as stable when no progression to ophthalmopathy occurred over 18 months of follow-up. Hyperthyroidism patients were aged 18 to 65 years and newly diagnosed, with disease duration of less than 2 months. Patients with uncontrolled infections, other autoimmune diseases, pregnancy or lactation were excluded. Clinical symptoms, serum thyroxine and TRAb, thyroid ultrasound, and orbital computed tomography formed the basis for the diagnoses. Ficoll-Paque density gradient centrifugation was used to isolate PBMCs from about 10 ml of fresh peripheral blood. Total RNA was extracted with Trizol reagent, and quality was checked on an Agilent 2100 Bioanalyzer. This clonotype was seen at least ten times. Its antigen target is currently unknown. Base qualities are not recorded, but no much larger clone differs from it by a single base. Amplification of TCR beta CDR3 regions was carried out from RNA transcripts. For the first round of RT-PCR on the TCR CDR3, the HTBI primer set was used together with the Qiagen OneStep RT-PCR kit. The libraries were constructed in a second round of multiplex PCR and then size-selected and purified. Sequencing of the libraries was done on an Illumina HiSeq2000 using paired-end 100 bp reads. As for the authors' bioinformatics: SOAPnuke was used to process the raw data, removing reads that contained adapters or uncalled bases, had a mean Phred below 15, or lacked an exact match to the constant primer or identifier. COPE v1.2.5 was used to merge the high-quality paired reads, and each unique nucleotide sequence was defined as a clonotype. MiTCR v1.1 was used to align the clonotypes against IMGT TRBV, TRBD and TRBJ reference segments. Analysis was restricted to V-J combinations with a frequency above 0.0001, which covered over 98% of repertoires. A TCS score was defined as the ratio of F50 (clonal expansion) to E x V (chaos), with BLOSUM62-based TCRdist applied between CDR3 peptides within each V-J. Welch's t-statistics and random forest reduced around 550 V-J features to roughly 13, which were used in a naive Bayes classifier (R e1071). Using fastp trimming at Q25 and MiXCR clonotype assembly, TCRdb reanalyzed the public sequencing data and kept in-frame beta chains. Rows are unified per CDR3 protein, each entry keeping the most common DNA and genes. What appears here as the V and J calls and clone size reflects TCRdb's work, not the paper's. This sample lists some 420,000 distinct CDR3 sequences; roughly 13% were detected once. Of the sample, approximately 5.3% is held by the ten largest clones.

The source material was blood. This sequence originates from a woman aged 18-29 years with Graves' hyperthyroidism. Recombination joined TRBV7-9 with TRBJ1-2, with TRBD1 matching 7 junction bases. The CDR3 is CASSLGTDYGYTF. The DNA reads TGTGCCAGCAGCTTGGGGACAGACTATGGCTACACCTTC.